The entry below gives a single TCR beta chain sequence along with its context. These data belong to a study of blood T cell repertoires in COVID-19. Turning to the study itself: Samples of COVID-19 (acute and convalescent) were obtained from the United States, Italy and Spain.

Per the original data handling: From reference gene primer amplification, estimates of nucleated cell counts were derived. Profiling relied on immunoSEQ multiplex PCR, and the TCRdb table lists in-frame clones only, not all of them. That table supplies the V and J calls and clone size; D and trimming were determined from the DNA. The sample has fewer than 70,000 clones; around 85% are singletons. Germline CDR1 is SGHTA and CDR2 is FQGNSA. V lost 2 bases and J lost 0, with 8 bases in between. The CDR3 contains 15 residues. This TCR was recovered from a woman in her 70s with active COVID-19. V and J are TRBV7-2 and TRBJ1-5; D not certain. Material: peripheral blood. The chain's CDR3 is CASSLTANSNQPQHF. In nucleotides, the CDR3 is TGTGCCAGCAGCTTAACCGCTAATAGCAATCAGCCCCAGCATTTT.